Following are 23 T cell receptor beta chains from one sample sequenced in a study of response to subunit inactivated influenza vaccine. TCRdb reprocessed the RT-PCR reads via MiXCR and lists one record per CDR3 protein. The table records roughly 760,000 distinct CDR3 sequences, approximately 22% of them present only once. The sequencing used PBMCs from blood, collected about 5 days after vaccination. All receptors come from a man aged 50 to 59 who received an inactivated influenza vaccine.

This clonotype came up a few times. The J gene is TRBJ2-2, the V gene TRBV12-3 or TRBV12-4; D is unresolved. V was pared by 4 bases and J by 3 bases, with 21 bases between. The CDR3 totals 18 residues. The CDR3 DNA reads TGTGCCAGCAGTTCGCCCGAGTTTGAAGGGATAGACACCGGGGAGCTGTTTTTT. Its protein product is CASSSPEFEGIDTGELFF.

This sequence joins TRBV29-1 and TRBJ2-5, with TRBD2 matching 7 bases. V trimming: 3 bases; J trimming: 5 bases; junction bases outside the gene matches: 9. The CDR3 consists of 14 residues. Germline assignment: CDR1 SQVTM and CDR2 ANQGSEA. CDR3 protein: CSVDVLAPRETQYF. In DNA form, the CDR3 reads TGCAGCGTTGACGTACTAGCGCCCAGGGAGACCCAGTACTTC.

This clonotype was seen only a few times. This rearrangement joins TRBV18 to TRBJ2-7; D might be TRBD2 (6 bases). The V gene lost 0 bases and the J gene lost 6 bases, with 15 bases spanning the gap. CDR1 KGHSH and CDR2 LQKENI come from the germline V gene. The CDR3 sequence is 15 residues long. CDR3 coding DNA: TGTGCCAGCTCACCACCGGGAGGAAGAAACGCCGAGCAGTACTTC. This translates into CASSPPGGRNAEQYF.

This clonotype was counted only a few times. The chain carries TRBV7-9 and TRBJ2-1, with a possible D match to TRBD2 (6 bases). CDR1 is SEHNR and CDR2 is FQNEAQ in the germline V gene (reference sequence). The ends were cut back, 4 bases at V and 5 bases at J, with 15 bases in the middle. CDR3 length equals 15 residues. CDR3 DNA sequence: TGTGCCAGCAGCTCTAGCCCGGGACTGCACAATGAGCAGTTCTTC. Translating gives CASSSSPGLHNEQFF.

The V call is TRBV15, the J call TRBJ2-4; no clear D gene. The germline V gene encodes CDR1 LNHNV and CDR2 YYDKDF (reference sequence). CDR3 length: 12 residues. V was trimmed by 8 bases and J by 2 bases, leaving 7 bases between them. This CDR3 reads CATVGSKNIQYF. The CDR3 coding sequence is TGTGCCACCGTAGGGTCCAAAAACATTCAGTACTTC.

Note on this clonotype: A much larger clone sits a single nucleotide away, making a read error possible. In DNA form, the CDR3 reads TGTGCCAGCAGTTCCGGGACAGGGGTTTCACCCCTCCACTTT. Protein: CASSSGTGVSPLHF. The chain has TRBV27 and TRBJ1-6; 10 bases match TRBD1. This CDR3 has 14 residues. Germline trimming cut 4 bases from V and 9 bases from J; bases unmatched to any gene: 3. CDR1 and CDR2 from the germline V gene are MNHEY and SMNVEV (reference sequence).

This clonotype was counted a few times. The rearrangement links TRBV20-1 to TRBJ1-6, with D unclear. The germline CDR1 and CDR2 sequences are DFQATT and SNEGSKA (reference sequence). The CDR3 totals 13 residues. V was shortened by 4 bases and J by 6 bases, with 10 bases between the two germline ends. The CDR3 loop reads CSAIDSGNSPLHF. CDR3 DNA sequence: TGCAGTGCTATAGACTCGGGTAATTCACCCCTCCACTTT.

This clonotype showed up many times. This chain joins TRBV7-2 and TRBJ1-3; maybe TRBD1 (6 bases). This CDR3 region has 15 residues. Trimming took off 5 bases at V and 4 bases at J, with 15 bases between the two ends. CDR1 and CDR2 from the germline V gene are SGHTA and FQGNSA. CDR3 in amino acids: CASSIVQGLGNTIYF. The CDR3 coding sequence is TGTGCCAGCAGCATAGTACAGGGTCTCGGAAACACCATATATTTT.

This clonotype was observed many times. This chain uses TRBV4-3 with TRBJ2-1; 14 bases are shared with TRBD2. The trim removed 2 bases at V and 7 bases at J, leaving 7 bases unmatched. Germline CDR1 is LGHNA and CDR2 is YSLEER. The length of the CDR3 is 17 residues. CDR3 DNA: TGCGCCAGCAGCCAACCGGGACTAGCGGGAGATCGTAATGAGCAGTTCTTC. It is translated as CASSQPGLAGDRNEQFF.

The CDR3 DNA reads as TGTGCCAGCAGTTACTCCAAGGGGTACCAAGAGACCCAGTACTTC. This codes for CASSYSKGYQETQYF. The chain links TRBV6-5 to TRBJ2-5, with D tentatively TRBD1 (5 bases). The CDR3 has 15 residues. Germline CDR1 reads MNHEY; CDR2 reads SVGAGI. Trimming cost V 0 bases and J 0 bases, with 8 bases left between them.

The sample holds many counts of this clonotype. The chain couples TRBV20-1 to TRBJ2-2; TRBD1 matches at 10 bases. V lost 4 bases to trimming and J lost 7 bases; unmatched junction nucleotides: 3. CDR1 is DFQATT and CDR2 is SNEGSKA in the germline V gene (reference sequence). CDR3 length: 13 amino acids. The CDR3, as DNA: TGCAGTGCTAAGACAGGGGGCGGCGGGGAGCTGTTTTTT. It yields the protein CSAKTGGGGELFF.

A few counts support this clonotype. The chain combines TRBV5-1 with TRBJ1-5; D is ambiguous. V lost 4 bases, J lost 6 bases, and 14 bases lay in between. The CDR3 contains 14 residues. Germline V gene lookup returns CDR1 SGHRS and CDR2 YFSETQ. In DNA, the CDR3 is TGCGCCAGCAGCCCCGGACCGGTCAGTCAGCCCCAGCATTTT. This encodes CASSPGPVSQPQHF.

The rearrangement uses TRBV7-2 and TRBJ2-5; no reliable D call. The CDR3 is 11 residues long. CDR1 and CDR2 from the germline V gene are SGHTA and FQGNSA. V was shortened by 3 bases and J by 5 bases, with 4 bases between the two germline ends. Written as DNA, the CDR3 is TGTGCCAGCAGCTTTGATGAGACCCAGTACTTC. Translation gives CASSFDETQYF.

The CDR3 protein is CASRRGGTSADTQYF. CDR3 in DNA: TGTGCCAGCAGAAGGGGAGGGACTAGCGCAGATACGCAGTATTTT. The V and J genes are TRBV27 and TRBJ2-3, with 10 bases matching TRBD2. Germline CDR1 is MNHEY and CDR2 is SMNVEV (reference sequence). With V trimmed by 6 bases and J by 4 bases, 7 bases remained unmatched. CDR3 length equals 15 residues.

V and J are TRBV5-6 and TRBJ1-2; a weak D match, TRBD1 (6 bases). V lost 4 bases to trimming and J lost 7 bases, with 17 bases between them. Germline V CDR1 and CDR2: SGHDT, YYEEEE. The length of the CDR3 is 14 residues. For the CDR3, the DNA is TGTGCCAGCAGCCAACTGTGGGGGCTGGGTGGCTACACCTTC. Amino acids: CASSQLWGLGGYTF.

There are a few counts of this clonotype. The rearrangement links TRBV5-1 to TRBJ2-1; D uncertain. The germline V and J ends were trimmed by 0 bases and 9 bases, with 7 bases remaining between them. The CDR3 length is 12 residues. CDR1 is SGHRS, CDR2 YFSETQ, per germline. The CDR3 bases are TGCGCCAGCAGCTTGGTTTCCGGTGAGCAGTTCTTC. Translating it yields CASSLVSGEQFF.

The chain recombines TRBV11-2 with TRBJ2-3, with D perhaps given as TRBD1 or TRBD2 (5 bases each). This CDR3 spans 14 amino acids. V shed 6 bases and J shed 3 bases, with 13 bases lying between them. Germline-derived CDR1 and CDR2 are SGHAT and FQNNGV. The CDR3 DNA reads TGTGCCAGCAGTTTCTGGGGGATTACAGATACGCAGTATTTT. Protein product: CASSFWGITDTQYF.

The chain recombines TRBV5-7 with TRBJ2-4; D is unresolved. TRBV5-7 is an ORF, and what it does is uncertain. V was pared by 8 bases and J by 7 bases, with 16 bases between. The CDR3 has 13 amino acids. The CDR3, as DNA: TGTGCCAGGAGCCCCGGCTCGGCGAACATTCAGTACTTC. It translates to CARSPGSANIQYF.

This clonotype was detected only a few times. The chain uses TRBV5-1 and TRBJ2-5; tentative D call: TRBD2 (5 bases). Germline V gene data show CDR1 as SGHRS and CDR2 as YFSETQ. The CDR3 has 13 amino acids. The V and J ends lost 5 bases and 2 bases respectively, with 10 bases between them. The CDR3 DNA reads TGCGCCAGCAGTACCGGGGTTCAAGAGACCCAGTACTTC. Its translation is CASSTGVQETQYF.

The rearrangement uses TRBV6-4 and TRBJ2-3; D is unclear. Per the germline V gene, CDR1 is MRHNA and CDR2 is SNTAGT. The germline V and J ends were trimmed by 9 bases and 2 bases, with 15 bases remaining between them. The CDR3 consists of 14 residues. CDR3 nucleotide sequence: TGTGCCAGTAGACCGTACTTTAACACAGATACGCAGTATTTT. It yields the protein CASRPYFNTDTQYF.

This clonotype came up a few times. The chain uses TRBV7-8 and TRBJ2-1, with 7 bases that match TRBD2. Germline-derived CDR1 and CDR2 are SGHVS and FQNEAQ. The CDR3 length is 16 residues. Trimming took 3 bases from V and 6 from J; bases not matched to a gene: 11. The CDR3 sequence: CASSFLSGYGVNEQFF. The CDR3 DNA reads TGTGCCAGCAGCTTCCTTAGCGGGTACGGCGTCAATGAGCAGTTCTTC.

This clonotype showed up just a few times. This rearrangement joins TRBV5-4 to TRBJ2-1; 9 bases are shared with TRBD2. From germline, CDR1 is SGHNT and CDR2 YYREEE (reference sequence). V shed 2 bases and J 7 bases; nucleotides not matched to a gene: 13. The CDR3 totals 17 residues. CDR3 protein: CASSLSSGGRALNEQFF. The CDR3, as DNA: TGTGCCAGCAGCTTATCCTCGGGCGGGAGGGCCTTGAATGAGCAGTTCTTC.

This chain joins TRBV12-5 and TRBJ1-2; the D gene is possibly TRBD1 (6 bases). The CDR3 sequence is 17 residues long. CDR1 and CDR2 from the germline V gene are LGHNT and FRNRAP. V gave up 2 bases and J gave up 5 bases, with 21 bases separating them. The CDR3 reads CASGLRTDSRLSYGYTF. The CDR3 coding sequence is TGTGCTAGTGGTTTGAGGACAGACTCGAGACTCTCTTATGGCTACACCTTC. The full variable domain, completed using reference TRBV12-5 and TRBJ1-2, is DARVTQTPRHKVTEMGQEVTMRCQPILGHNTVFWYRQTMMQGLELLAYFRNRAPLDDSGMPKDRFSAEMPDATLATLKIQPSEPRDSAVYFCASGLRTDSRLSYGYTFGSGTRLTVV.